These 9 T cell receptor beta chains share one sample of origin, sequenced in a study of siplizumab effects on memory and regulatory T cells (dated by TCRdb to the late 2010s). Receptor libraries were prepared by the immunoSEQ multiplex PCR assay. TCRdb mirrors the immuneACCESS table, restricted to in-frame sequences. Some clones are absent from its copies; in checked studies, under half trace to an unresolved V gene, and the reason for the others is unknown. The sample table contains some 46,000 clones; only one count was recorded for over 85% of them. The ten largest clones add up to over 15% of the sample. Material: CD8+ T cells sorted from blood. These receptors were collected from a human donor in good health.

This clone has just one count. The rearrangement uses TRBV18 and TRBJ2-2; D gene unclear. V lost 2 bases, J lost 2 bases, and 12 bases lay in between. The CDR3 loop spans 16 amino acids. CDR1 and CDR2 from the germline V gene are KGHSH and LQKENI. CDR3 DNA: TGTGCCAGCTCACCATTGGGGAATGTCAACACCGGGGAGCTGTTTTTT. Residues: CASSPLGNVNTGELFF.

This rearrangement joins TRBV28 to TRBJ2-5; D uncertain. The CDR3 is 14 residues long. Per the germline V gene, CDR1 is MDHEN and CDR2 is SYDVKM. Trimming removed 2 bases from V and 4 bases from J, with 11 bases in between. DNA of the CDR3: TGTGCCAGCAGTTTAAACCGTGGGCTAGAGACCCAGTACTTC. Protein: CASSLNRGLETQYF.

The chain has TRBV28 and TRBJ2-2; D might be TRBD2 (6 bases). This CDR3 region has 15 residues. The germline V gene has CDR1 MDHEN and CDR2 SYDVKM. Trimming removed 5 bases from V and 5 bases from J, with 15 bases in between. CDR3 nucleotide sequence: TGTGCCAGCAGTCCGGCCTCCCGGGGGACCGGGGAGCTGTTTTTT. It encodes CASSPASRGTGELFF.

The chain uses TRBV28 and TRBJ2-2; D gene ambiguous. The V end lost 7 bases, the J end lost 7 bases, and 13 bases lay between the germline ends. This CDR3 comprises 13 residues. From germline, CDR1 is MDHEN and CDR2 SYDVKM. CDR3 coding DNA: TGTGCCAGCAAGCAAGCGCGTGGCGGGGAGCTGTTTTTT. Its protein is CASKQARGGELFF.

V gene TRBV13 combines with J gene TRBJ1-1, with a weak D call TRBD1 (5 bases). CDR3 size: 15 residues. Trimming left V 1 base short and J 1 base short, with 10 bases between. Germline V gene sequence: CDR1 PRHDT, CDR2 FYEKMQ (reference sequence). The CDR3 protein is CASSLVQGKNTEAFF. CDR3 nucleotides: TGTGCCAGCAGCTTAGTTCAGGGAAAGAACACTGAAGCTTTCTTT.

This clone ranks as medium-sized. V gene TRBV5-4 combines with J gene TRBJ2-7, with 7 bases aligning to TRBD2. V was pared by 4 bases and J by 3 bases, with 10 bases of the junction left unmatched. CDR3 size: 15 residues. Germline V lookup: CDR1 SGHNT, CDR2 YYREEE (reference sequence). The CDR3 loop is CASSPWEGPLYEQYF. The CDR3 nucleotides are TGTGCCAGCAGCCCATGGGAGGGGCCCCTCTACGAGCAGTACTTC.

The CDR3 loop is CASSLIISRFRDRGVSAFF. The CDR3 DNA sequence: TGTGCCAGCAGCTTAATTATCTCTAGGTTTCGGGACAGGGGGGTTTCAGCTTTCTTT. The rearrangement uses TRBV7-3 and TRBJ1-1; 11 bases match TRBD1. CDR3 length: 19 amino acids. Germline CDR1 reads SGHTA; CDR2 reads FQGTGA. With V trimmed by 1 base and J by 10 bases, 20 bases remained unmatched.

The chain combines TRBV19 with TRBJ1-5; 10 positions agree with TRBD1. Germline loops: CDR1 LNHDA, CDR2 SQIVND (reference sequence). V trimming: 6 bases; J trimming: 7 bases; junction bases outside the gene matches: 9. The CDR3 is 15 residues long. The CDR3 nucleotides are TGTGCCAGTAGGAAGACAGGGGGCTTCAGGCAGCCCCAGCATTTT. It codes for CASRKTGGFRQPQHF.

The count of this clone is one. This chain joins TRBV30 and TRBJ1-1, with a possible D match to TRBD1 (6 bases). The V gene's germline CDR1 is GTSNPN and CDR2 SVGIG (reference sequence). The CDR3 loop spans 13 amino acids. The V and J ends lost 3 bases and 2 bases respectively, with 10 bases between them. The CDR3 sequence is CAWSPDSNTEAFF. The CDR3 DNA reads TGTGCCTGGAGCCCGGACAGTAACACTGAAGCTTTCTTT.